The 17 T cell receptor beta chains given below trace back to one sample, sequenced in a study of breast tumors, draining lymph nodes, adjacent tissues. Each CDR3 protein gets one entry after TCRdb re-called the multiplex PCR reads with MiXCR. The sample lists approximately 250,000 distinct CDR3 sequences; under 40% were seen once. Axillary draining lymph nodes of breast cancer patients supplied the node samples. The sample taken for sequencing was axillary lymph node tissue. The receptors here all came from a female donor with breast cancer. Some clones in this sample may be carry-over from other donors' samples.

This clonotype was picked up a small number of times. V gene TRBV11-2 combines with J gene TRBJ1-1; TRBD1 is a possible D gene (6 bases). This CDR3 has 14 amino acids. The V and J ends lost 5 bases and 1 base respectively, with 11 bases between them. From germline, CDR1 is SGHAT and CDR2 FQNNGV. The CDR3, as DNA: TGTGCCAGCAGCACCCAACAGGGGAACACTGAAGCTTTCTTT. Translated: CASSTQQGNTEAFF.

The sample holds a few counts of this clonotype. The CDR3 carries no conserved terminal phenylalanine or tryptophan, so it likely arises from a read error. The chain recombines TRBV19 with TRBJ2-1; D may be TRBD1 or TRBD2 (5 bases each). The CDR3 sequence is 16 residues long. CDR1 is LNHDA, CDR2 SQIVND, per germline (reference sequence). V was trimmed by 4 bases and J by 7 bases, leaving 20 bases between them. This CDR3 is CASSKWGTGTKNEQFS. The CDR3 bases are TGTGCCAGTAGTAAATGGGGGACCGGCACGAAGAATGAGCAGTTCTCC.

This clonotype has ten or more counts. The chain links TRBV20-1 to TRBJ1-2; TRBD1 aligns across 10 bases. From germline, CDR1 is DFQATT and CDR2 SNEGSKA (reference sequence). The CDR3 contains 14 residues. V lost 6 bases and J lost 3; bases outside the gene matches: 7. DNA of the CDR3: TGCAGTGCGAGGACAGGGGGATCTGACTATGGCTACACCTTC. It encodes CSARTGGSDYGYTF.

This clonotype was counted many times. The rearrangement uses TRBV11-3 and TRBJ2-1; 10 positions match TRBD1. Germline trimming cut 5 bases from V and 6 bases from J; bases unmatched to any gene: 7. The CDR3 extends over 15 amino acids. Germline V lookup: CDR1 SGHNT, CDR2 YENEEA. The CDR3: CASSPWDRGSNEQFF. The CDR3 coding sequence is TGTGCCAGCAGCCCCTGGGACAGGGGTTCCAATGAGCAGTTCTTC.

Concerning this clonotype: This could be a read error, since a much larger clone is one nucleotide away. Since no conserved phenylalanine or tryptophan closes the CDR3, a read error is the likely cause. The CDR3 DNA is TGTGCCAGCAGTAGACCGGGACAGGGGGGGGGCTACACCCTC. Residues: CASSRPGQGGGYTL. The J gene is TRBJ1-2, the V gene TRBV6-5, with 11 bases identical to TRBD1. This CDR3 region has 14 residues. CDR1 is MNHEY, CDR2 SVGAGI, per germline. V shed 5 bases and J 8 bases; nucleotides not matched to a gene: 7.

This clonotype showed up just a few times. The V call is TRBV28, the J call TRBJ2-7; D not resolved. The CDR3 runs 13 residues. The V gene's germline CDR1 is MDHEN and CDR2 SYDVKM. Trimming removed 7 bases at V and 2 bases at J, with 12 bases between. This chain's CDR3 is CASTTMGAYEQYF. CDR3 DNA: TGTGCCAGCACCACTATGGGTGCCTACGAGCAGTACTTC.

This clonotype was picked up many times. This chain connects TRBV12-3 or TRBV12-4 to TRBJ2-1; D is unclear. The CDR3 has 12 amino acids. The V and J ends lost 3 bases and 5 bases respectively, with 5 bases between them. The CDR3, as DNA: TGTGCCAGCAGTTTTTCCCACAATGAGCAGTTCTTC. Its translation: CASSFSHNEQFF.

The rearrangement links TRBV11-2 to TRBJ2-2; 8 bases line up with TRBD2. Per germline, CDR1 SGHAT and CDR2 FQNNGV. This CDR3 region has 17 residues. V lost 4 bases to trimming and J lost 5 bases; unmatched junction nucleotides: 12. The CDR3 loop is CASSYPPRGGRTGELFF. CDR3 bases: TGTGCCAGCAGCTACCCCCCCCGGGGGGGCCGAACCGGGGAGCTGTTTTTT. Full variable domain (remainder filled in from reference TRBV11-2 and TRBJ2-2): EAGVAQSPRYKIIEKRQSVAFWCNPISGHATLYWYQQILGQGPKLLIQFQNNGVVDDSQLPKDRFSAERLKGVDSTLKIQPAKLEDSAVYLCASSYPPRGGRTGELFFGEGSRLTVL.

About this clonotype: A clone one base away is much larger, so this may be a read error. Given the absence of the conserved phenylalanine or tryptophan at the CDR3 end, a read error is likely. This rearrangement joins TRBV6-5 to TRBJ1-2; 9 nucleotides align to TRBD1. Germline-derived CDR1 and CDR2 are MNHEY and SVGAGI. The CDR3 runs 15 residues. Losses at the gene ends were 5 bases for V and 5 bases for J; bases not matched to a gene: 9. CDR3 loop: CASSGAGQGEYGYTL. The CDR3 DNA reads TGTGCCAGCAGTGGGGCGGGACAGGGAGAGTATGGCTACACCCTC.

Ten or more counts support this clonotype. V usage is TRBV7-8 and J usage is TRBJ1-5; 7 bases line up with TRBD1. The J segment lost 6 bases and the V segment lost 7 bases, leaving 12 bases of the junction unmatched. The CDR3 totals 15 residues. The germline V gene encodes CDR1 SGHVS and CDR2 FQNEAQ. CDR3 region: CASIPGGHRGQPQHF. The CDR3 nucleotides are TGTGCCAGCATTCCTGGGGGTCACAGGGGTCAGCCCCAGCATTTT.

In its sample, this clonotype was seen many times. J is TRBJ2-2 and V is TRBV7-2, with TRBD2 as a possible D gene (7 bases). Germline values: CDR1 SGHTA, CDR2 FQGNSA. The CDR3 sequence is 16 residues long. Trimming removed 0 bases at V and 3 bases at J, with 11 bases between. This CDR3 reads CASSLASGTHTGELFF. The CDR3 nucleotides read TGTGCCAGCAGCTTAGCGAGCGGGACACACACCGGGGAGCTGTTTTTT.

The chain couples TRBV6-6 to TRBJ1-5, with D possibly TRBD1 on 6 matching bases. CDR3 length: 16 amino acids. Germline V lookup: CDR1 MNHNY, CDR2 SVGAGI (reference sequence). The V and J ends lost 10 bases and 1 base respectively, with 20 bases between them. This chain's CDR3 is CATRKGVGQSNQPQHF. DNA for the CDR3: TGTGCCACCAGGAAGGGGGTCGGACAGAGCAATCAGCCCCAGCATTTT.

On this clonotype itself: Just one base apart from a much larger clone, this may be a read error. The genes are TRBV12-3 or TRBV12-4 and TRBJ1-6, with D possibly matching TRBD1 (5 bases). This CDR3 region has 16 residues. The germline V and J ends were trimmed by 6 bases and 7 bases, with 19 bases remaining between them. The CDR3 coding sequence is TGTGCCAGCAGCTTCGGGGCCCCGGGGCTGAATTCACCCCTCCACTTT. Translated, it gives CASSFGAPGLNSPLHF.

This clonotype was counted at least ten times. V and J are TRBV20-1 and TRBJ1-5; no firm D call. V dropped 0 bases and J dropped 3 bases, with 15 bases sitting between them. The CDR3 spans 16 residues. Germline values: CDR1 DFQATT, CDR2 SNEGSKA (reference sequence). The CDR3 loop reads CSARDQRKGNNQPQHF. The CDR3 DNA sequence: TGCAGTGCTAGAGATCAAAGAAAGGGTAACAATCAGCCCCAGCATTTT.

This clonotype was counted only a few times. Just one base apart from a much larger clone, this may be a read error. This rearrangement joins TRBV20-1 to TRBJ1-5; D uncertain. Trimming left V 0 bases short and J 6 bases short, with 15 bases between. CDR3 length equals 15 residues. Germline assignment: CDR1 DFQATT and CDR2 SNEGSKA (reference sequence). This CDR3 reads CSARDGSSLTQPQHF. The CDR3 DNA reads TGCAGTGCTAGAGATGGTAGCAGTCTCACTCAGCCCCAGCATTTT.

This clonotype came up a few times. This clone may be a read error of a much larger clone one base away. The chain is built from TRBV7-2 and TRBJ2-5, with D perhaps assigned TRBD1 or TRBD2 (6 bases each). Germline CDR1 SGHTA, CDR2 FQGNSA. The CDR3 has 15 amino acids. CDR3 protein: CASSLAGGTLRTQHF. The CDR3, as DNA: TGTGCCAGCAGCTTAGCAGGGGGGACCCTCCGGACCCAGCACTTC. The entire variable domain, with the rest obtained from reference TRBV7-2 and TRBJ2-5, is as follows: GAGVSQSPSNKVTEKGKDVELRCDPISGHTALYWYRQSLGQGLEFLIYFQGNSAPDKSGLPSDRFSAERTGGSVSTLTIQRTQQEDSAVYLCASSLAGGTLRTQHFGPGTRLLVL.

This clonotype has a count of ten or more. The rearrangement uses TRBV25-1 and TRBJ1-1; 9 nucleotides align to TRBD1. The CDR3 is made up of 13 amino acids. The ends lost 6 bases at V and 4 bases at J; junction bases unmatched: 3. The germline V gene has CDR1 MGHDK and CDR2 SYGVNS. The CDR3 region has the DNA TGTGCCAGCAGACGGGACAGGGCCACTGAAGCTTTCTTT. It is translated as CASRRDRATEAFF.